These 31 T cell receptor beta chains originate from one sample sequenced in a study of blood T cell repertoires in COVID-19. Assay: immunoSEQ multiplex PCR; the TCRdb copy retains only in-frame clones and omits some. Counted here are 300,000 to 450,000 clones, approximately 77% occurring once; the ten biggest clones make up 0.85% to 1.3%. Sequenced input: peripheral blood. Receptor source: a human donor with acute or convalescent COVID-19. The donor label of this sample is uncertain.

In its sample, this clone was seen once. This chain links TRBV28 with TRBJ2-7; 9 bases map to TRBD1. Trimming at V came to 5 bases and at J to 4 bases, leaving 9 bases not matched to a gene. Germline V gene lookup returns CDR1 MDHEN and CDR2 SYDVKM. The CDR3 is made up of 15 amino acids. The CDR3 bases are TGTGCCAGCAGTCCACACCGGGACAGGGCTTACGAGCAGTACTTC. Translation: CASSPHRDRAYEQYF.

This clone has more than one count but fewer than ten. J is TRBJ2-3 and V is TRBV7-6; D gene unclear. CDR1 is SGHVS, CDR2 FNYEAQ, per germline. The ends were cut back, 1 base at V and 7 bases at J, with 6 bases in the middle. The CDR3 has 12 residues. As DNA, the CDR3 is TGTGCCAGCAGCTTAGACAGCTATACGCAGTATTTT. Amino acids: CASSLDSYTQYF.

The V call is TRBV29-1, the J call TRBJ2-1, with TRBD2 matching over 11 bases. CDR1 SQVTM and CDR2 ANQGSEA come from the germline V gene. CDR3 length: 17 amino acids. The V segment lost 4 bases and the J segment 0 bases; nucleotides outside the gene matches: 8. The CDR3 loop is CSVARLAGPSSYNEQFF. DNA for the CDR3: TGCAGCGTTGCGCGACTAGCGGGGCCTAGCTCCTACAATGAGCAGTTCTTC.

The chain is built from TRBV29-1 and TRBJ2-5; weak D call: TRBD1 (5 bases). The germline V gene has CDR1 SQVTM and CDR2 ANQGSEA. The V gene lost 3 bases and the J gene lost 1 base, with 9 bases spanning the gap. The CDR3 extends over 13 amino acids. CDR3 sequence: CSVDGAVQETQYF. The CDR3 bases are TGCAGCGTTGATGGGGCAGTCCAAGAGACCCAGTACTTC. The full variable domain, its missing parts supplied by reference TRBV29-1 and TRBJ2-5, is SAVISQKPSRDICQRGTSLTIQCQVDSQVTMMFWYRQQPGQSLTLIATANQGSEATYESGFVIDKFPISRPNLTFSTLTVSNMSPEDSSIYLCSVDGAVQETQYFGPGTRLLVL.

This clone came up a few times. The chain carries TRBV7-9 and TRBJ2-1, with D perhaps TRBD1 (8 bases). The CDR3 loop spans 15 amino acids. Germline CDR1 SEHNR, CDR2 FQNEAQ (reference sequence). With 3 bases removed from V and 9 bases from J, the gap between germline ends came to 18 bases. The CDR3 sequence: CASSFGPGGQGEQFF. For the CDR3, the DNA is TGTGCCAGCAGCTTTGGACCGGGAGGACAGGGTGAGCAGTTCTTC.

The V call is TRBV18, the J call TRBJ2-2, with TRBD1 identical over 9 bases. The CDR3 is made up of 14 amino acids. The germline CDR1 and CDR2 sequences are KGHSH and LQKENI. V shed 8 bases, J shed 4 bases, and the junction held 5 bases outside the gene matches. DNA for the CDR3: TGTGCCAGCCACGGACAGGGGTTCACCGGGGAGCTGTTTTTT. Its translation is CASHGQGFTGELFF. Together with reference TRBV18 and TRBJ2-2, the CDR3 gives the full variable domain: NAGVMQNPRHLVRRRGQEARLRCSPMKGHSHVYWYRQLPEEGLKFMVYLQKENIIDESGMPKERFSAEFPKEGPSILRIQQVVRGDSAAYFCASHGQGFTGELFFGEGSRLTVL.

The J gene is TRBJ1-1, the V gene TRBV20-1, with D possibly matching TRBD1 (5 bases). Between the trimmed V and J ends, which lost 5 bases and 12 bases, there was a span of 13 bases. Germline V CDR1 and CDR2: DFQATT, SNEGSKA (reference sequence). This CDR3 is built from 10 residues. The CDR3 sequence is CSAAGFGSFF. CDR3 bases: TGCAGTGCTGCAGGGTTCGGGTCTTTCTTT.

V gene TRBV5-8 combines with J gene TRBJ2-7; TRBD1 aligns across 8 bases. This CDR3 spans 14 amino acids. V was pared by 5 bases and J by 3 bases, with 7 bases of the junction left unmatched. CDR1 and CDR2 from the germline V gene are SGHTS and YDEGEE. The CDR3 protein is CASRPRDRLYEQYF. CDR3 nucleotides: TGTGCCAGCAGACCCCGGGACAGGCTCTACGAGCAGTACTTC.

The chain carries TRBV28 and TRBJ2-7; TRBD2 might be the D (5 bases). Germline V CDR1 and CDR2: MDHEN, SYDVKM. Trimming took off 3 bases at V and 2 bases at J, with 11 bases between the two ends. This CDR3 region has 14 residues. CDR3 sequence: CASSFRRLPYEQYF. In nucleotides, the CDR3 is TGTGCCAGCAGTTTTAGGAGGTTACCCTACGAGCAGTACTTC.

This chain uses TRBV5-5 with TRBJ1-1; the D gene is possibly TRBD1 (6 bases). V dropped 1 base and J dropped 5 bases, with 18 bases sitting between them. In germline, CDR1 is SGHKS, CDR2 YYEKEE (reference sequence). There are 16 residues in the CDR3. The CDR3, as DNA: TGTGCCAGCAGCTTGCACGCCGCGGGGGCAGAAACTGAAGCTTTCTTT. Amino acid sequence: CASSLHAAGAETEAFF.

This chain links TRBV28 with TRBJ2-7; a weak D match, TRBD2 (5 bases). This CDR3 is built from 13 residues. Germline V gene lookup returns CDR1 MDHEN and CDR2 SYDVKM. Between the trimmed V and J ends, which lost 3 bases and 0 bases, there was a span of 6 bases. CDR3 in amino acids: CASSFTSSYEQYF. CDR3 coding DNA: TGTGCCAGCAGTTTTACTAGCTCCTACGAGCAGTACTTC.

A single count supports this clone. V and J are TRBV19 and TRBJ2-1, with 11 nucleotides matching TRBD2. The junction had 8 bases not matched to a gene; V was cut back by 1 base and J by 6 bases. CDR1 LNHDA and CDR2 SQIVND come from the germline V gene (reference sequence). The CDR3 has 17 amino acids. The chain's CDR3 is CASSIGLDSGRANEQFF. As DNA, the CDR3 is TGTGCCAGTAGTATAGGCCTGGATAGCGGGAGGGCCAATGAGCAGTTCTTC.

This chain joins TRBV19 and TRBJ1-5; 9 nucleotides agree with TRBD1. Germline CDR1 is LNHDA and CDR2 is SQIVND (reference sequence). The CDR3 runs 16 residues. Trimming at V came to 1 base and at J to 0 bases, leaving 1 base not matched to a gene. The DNA of the CDR3 is TGTGCCAGTAGTATAGCGGACAGGGGTAGCAATCAGCCCCAGCATTTT. Amino acid sequence: CASSIADRGSNQPQHF.

The genes are TRBV11-2 and TRBJ1-2; D possibly corresponds to TRBD1 (6 bases). The V gene's germline CDR1 is SGHAT and CDR2 FQNNGV. The germline V and J ends were trimmed by 5 bases and 8 bases, with 21 bases remaining between them. CDR3 length equals 15 residues. The CDR3 bases are TGTGCCAGCAGCACAGGTGGACAGCAAGGATTAGGCTACACCTTC. It yields the protein CASSTGGQQGLGYTF.

This sequence joins TRBV15 and TRBJ1-5; 7 bases are shared with TRBD1. CDR3 size: 20 residues. Losses at the gene ends were 0 bases for V and 0 bases for J; bases not matched to a gene: 14. CDR1 and CDR2 (germline): LNHNV, YYDKDF (reference sequence). CDR3 region: CATSRDTAGGWGYSNQPQHF. CDR3 sequence (DNA): TGTGCCACCAGCAGAGATACTGCAGGGGGTTGGGGATATAGCAATCAGCCCCAGCATTTT.

Remarks on this clone: Possible read error: a much larger clone is one base away. The chain couples TRBV30 to TRBJ1-6; the D is unclear. Germline loops: CDR1 GTSNPN, CDR2 SVGIG (reference sequence). The CDR3 length is 13 residues. The CDR3 sequence: CAWSVQYNSPLYF. The CDR3 DNA reads TGTGCCTGGAGTGTACAATATAATTCACCCCTCTACTTT. The complete variable domain, with remaining parts taken from reference TRBV30 and TRBJ1-6, reads SQTIHQWPATLVQPVGSPLSLECTVEGTSNPNLYWYRQAAGRGLQLLFYSVGIGQISSEVPQNLSASRPQDRQFILSSKKLLLSDSGFYLCAWSVQYNSPLYFGNGTRLTVT.

In this sample, this clone turned up once. The chain joins TRBV18 to TRBJ1-1, with a possible D match to TRBD1 (6 bases). The CDR3 has 14 amino acids. The germline V gene encodes CDR1 KGHSH and CDR2 LQKENI. Trimming pared 4 bases from V and 2 bases from J, leaving 11 bases between. The CDR3 sequence is CASSLQGINTEAFF. In nucleotides, the CDR3 is TGTGCCAGCTCACTACAGGGAATTAACACTGAAGCTTTCTTT.

The rearrangement joins TRBV12-3 or TRBV12-4 to TRBJ2-1; 7 nucleotides match TRBD1. The CDR3 covers 11 residues. Trimming at V came to 8 bases and at J to 9 bases, leaving 4 bases not matched to a gene. CDR3 DNA: TGTGCCAGCGGCAACAGGGGTGAGCAGTTCTTC. This encodes CASGNRGEQFF.

The chain joins TRBV19 to TRBJ2-1; a weak D match, TRBD2 (6 bases). CDR3 length: 15 residues. Germline V gene sequence: CDR1 LNHDA, CDR2 SQIVND (reference sequence). V gave up 7 bases and J gave up 4 bases, with 17 bases separating them. The CDR3 loop reads CASTPGAGPYNEQFF. The CDR3 bases are TGTGCCAGTACCCCTGGGGCGGGACCGTACAATGAGCAGTTCTTC.

CDR3: CASSFLQANTEAFF. The CDR3 DNA reads TGTGCCAGCAGCTTCTTACAGGCTAACACTGAAGCTTTCTTT. This rearrangement joins TRBV7-9 to TRBJ1-1, with D maybe TRBD1 (5 bases). The CDR3 contains 14 residues. V was pared by 3 bases and J by 2 bases, with 10 bases between. Germline loops: CDR1 SEHNR, CDR2 FQNEAQ (reference sequence).

The V and J genes are TRBV7-9 and TRBJ2-3; 9 bases agree with TRBD2. Germline V gives CDR1 SEHNR, CDR2 FQNEAQ (reference sequence). V dropped 1 base and J dropped 4; count of bases not matched to a gene: 6. CDR3 size: 16 residues. The CDR3 sequence: CASSLGWTSAADTQYF. CDR3 bases: TGTGCCAGCAGCTTAGGATGGACTAGCGCCGCAGATACGCAGTATTTT.

The chain carries TRBV6-5 and TRBJ2-3; D is possibly TRBD1 (6 bases). V was pared by 4 bases and J by 4 bases, with 15 bases between. The CDR3 loop spans 15 amino acids. Per germline, CDR1 MNHEY and CDR2 SVGAGI. The CDR3 region has the DNA TGTGCCAGCAGTTTCCTAGGGGCAGGGGCAGATACGCAGTATTTT. This codes for CASSFLGAGADTQYF.

The chain carries TRBV27 and TRBJ1-4, with D possibly being TRBD1 (5 bases). V was clipped by 6 bases and J by 3 bases, with 8 bases between them. The CDR3 sequence is 13 residues long. CDR1 is MNHEY and CDR2 is SMNVEV in the germline V gene (reference sequence). CDR3 loop: CASRGGPNEKLFF. The CDR3 DNA sequence: TGTGCCAGCAGGGGGGGTCCTAATGAAAAACTGTTTTTT.

This clone was seen at least ten times. This sequence joins TRBV2 and TRBJ2-7; the D is unclear. Between the trimmed V and J ends, which lost 7 bases and 1 base, there was a span of 11 bases. The CDR3 extends over 13 amino acids. Germline CDR1 is SNHLY and CDR2 is FYNNEI. Written as DNA, the CDR3 is TGTGCCAGCACCAAGGAGCTATCCTACGAGCAGTACTTC. Encoded protein: CASTKELSYEQYF.

This clone was seen just once. This chain links TRBV28 with TRBJ1-2; TRBD1 aligns across 8 bases. Trimming cost V 5 bases and J 7 bases; bases outside gene matches: 6. The germline CDR1 and CDR2 sequences are MDHEN and SYDVKM. This CDR3 region has 13 residues. CDR3: CASSPGGTGGYTF. The CDR3 nucleotides read TGTGCCAGCAGTCCAGGGGGCACTGGTGGCTACACCTTC.

The chain links TRBV28 to TRBJ1-2; D not certain. V lost 4 bases to trimming and J lost 3 bases, with 12 bases between them. There are 14 residues in the CDR3. The germline gives CDR1 MDHEN, CDR2 SYDVKM. CDR3 loop: CASSSSDKYYGYTF. In DNA form, the CDR3 reads TGTGCCAGCAGTTCGTCAGACAAGTACTATGGCTACACCTTC.

The V gene is TRBV7-9, the J gene TRBJ2-3; D perhaps matches TRBD2 (6 bases). Trimming took 3 bases from V and 2 from J, leaving 12 bases between them. This CDR3 region has 15 residues. Germline lookup yields CDR1 SEHNR and CDR2 FQNEAQ (reference sequence). DNA for the CDR3: TGTGCCAGCAGCTTCGGGACTCTGTTCACAGATACGCAGTATTTT. Its protein is CASSFGTLFTDTQYF.

The V gene is TRBV5-4, the J gene TRBJ1-2, with D tentatively TRBD1 (6 bases). Germline V gene sequence: CDR1 SGHNT, CDR2 YYREEE (reference sequence). Trimming left V 4 bases short and J 4 bases short, with 17 bases between. The CDR3 is 15 amino acids. This chain's CDR3 is CASSALGGDLYGYTF. The CDR3 bases are TGTGCCAGCAGCGCTTTAGGGGGGGATCTCTATGGCTACACCTTC.

The chain couples TRBV20-1 to TRBJ2-7; D uncertain. CDR1 and CDR2 (germline): DFQATT, SNEGSKA (reference sequence). V shed 3 bases and J shed 0 bases, with 9 bases lying between them. CDR3 length equals 13 residues. The DNA for the CDR3 is TGCAGTGCTAGTTACACCAGCTCCTACGAGCAGTACTTC. Residues: CSASYTSSYEQYF.

The chain uses TRBV14 and TRBJ1-4; tentatively, D is TRBD1 (6 bases). Germline CDR1 SGHDN, CDR2 FVKESK. V dropped 6 bases and J dropped 7 bases, with 12 bases sitting between them. There are 13 residues in the CDR3. CDR3 sequence: CASSPLRGEKLFF. The CDR3, as DNA: TGTGCCAGCAGTCCCCTCAGGGGTGAAAAACTGTTTTTT.

The chain has TRBV5-6 and TRBJ2-3, with TRBD2 identical over 9 bases. Looked up from germline, CDR1 is SGHDT and CDR2 is YYEEEE. Unmatched junction bases numbered 5, after V lost 0 bases and J lost 6 bases. This CDR3 spans 15 amino acids. The CDR3 loop reads CASSLGASGKDTQYF. CDR3 nucleotide sequence: TGTGCCAGCAGCTTGGGGGCTAGCGGGAAGGATACGCAGTATTTT. The whole variable domain, remainder taken from reference TRBV5-6 and TRBJ2-3, is DAGVTQSPTHLIKTRGQQVTLRCSPKSGHDTVSWYQQALGQGPQFIFQYYEEEERQRGNFPDRFSGHQFPNYSSELNVNALLLGDSALYLCASSLGASGKDTQYFGPGTRLTVL.